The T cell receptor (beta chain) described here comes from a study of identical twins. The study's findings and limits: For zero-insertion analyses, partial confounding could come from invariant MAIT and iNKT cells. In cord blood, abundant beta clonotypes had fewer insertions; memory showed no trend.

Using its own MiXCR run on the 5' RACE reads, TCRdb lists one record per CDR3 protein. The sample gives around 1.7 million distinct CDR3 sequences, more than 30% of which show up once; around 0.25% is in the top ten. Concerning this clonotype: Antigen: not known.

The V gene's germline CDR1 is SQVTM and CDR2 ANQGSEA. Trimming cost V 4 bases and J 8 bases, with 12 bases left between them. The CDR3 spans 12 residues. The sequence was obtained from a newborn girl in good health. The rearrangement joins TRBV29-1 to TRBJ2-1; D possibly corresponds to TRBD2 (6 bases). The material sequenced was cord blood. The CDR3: CSVVGGVHEQFF. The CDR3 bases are TGCAGCGTTGTCGGAGGGGTCCATGAGCAGTTCTTC.